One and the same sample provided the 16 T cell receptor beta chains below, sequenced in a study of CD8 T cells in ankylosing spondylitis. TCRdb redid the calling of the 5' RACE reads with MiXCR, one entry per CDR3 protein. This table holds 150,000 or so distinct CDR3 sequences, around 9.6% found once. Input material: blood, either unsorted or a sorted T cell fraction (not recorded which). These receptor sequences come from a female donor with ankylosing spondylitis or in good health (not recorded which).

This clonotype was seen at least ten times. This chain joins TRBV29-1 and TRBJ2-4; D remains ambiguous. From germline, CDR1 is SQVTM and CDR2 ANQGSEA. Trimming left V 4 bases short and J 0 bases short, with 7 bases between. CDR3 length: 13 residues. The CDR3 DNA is TGCAGCGTTGTATCAATAGCCAAAAACATTCAGTACTTC. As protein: CSVVSIAKNIQYF.

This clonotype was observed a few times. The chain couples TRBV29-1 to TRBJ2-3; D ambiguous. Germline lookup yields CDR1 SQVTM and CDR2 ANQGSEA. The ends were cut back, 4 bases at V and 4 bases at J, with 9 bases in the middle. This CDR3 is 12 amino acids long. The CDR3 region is CSVVLPPDTQYF. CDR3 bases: TGCAGCGTTGTACTACCCCCAGATACGCAGTATTTT.

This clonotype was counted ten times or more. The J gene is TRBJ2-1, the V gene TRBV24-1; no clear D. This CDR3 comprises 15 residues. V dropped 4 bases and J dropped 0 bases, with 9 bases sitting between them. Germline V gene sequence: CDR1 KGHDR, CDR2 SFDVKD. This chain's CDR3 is CATSELTSSYNEQFF. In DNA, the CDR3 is TGTGCCACCAGTGAATTGACCTCCTCCTACAATGAGCAGTTCTTC.

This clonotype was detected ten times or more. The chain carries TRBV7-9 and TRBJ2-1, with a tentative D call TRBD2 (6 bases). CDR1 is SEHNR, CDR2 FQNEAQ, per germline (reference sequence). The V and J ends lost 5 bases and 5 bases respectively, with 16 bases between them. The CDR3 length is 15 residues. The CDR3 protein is CASSLGTPRNNEQFF. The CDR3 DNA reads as TGTGCCAGCAGCCTCGGGACTCCGCGGAACAATGAGCAGTTCTTC.

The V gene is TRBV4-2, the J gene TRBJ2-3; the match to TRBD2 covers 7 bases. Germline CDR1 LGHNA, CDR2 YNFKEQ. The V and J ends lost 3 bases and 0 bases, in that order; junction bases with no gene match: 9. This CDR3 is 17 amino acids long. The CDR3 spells CASSHGLLATSTDTQYF. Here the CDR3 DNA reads TGTGCCAGCAGCCACGGTCTACTAGCGACCAGCACAGATACGCAGTATTTT.

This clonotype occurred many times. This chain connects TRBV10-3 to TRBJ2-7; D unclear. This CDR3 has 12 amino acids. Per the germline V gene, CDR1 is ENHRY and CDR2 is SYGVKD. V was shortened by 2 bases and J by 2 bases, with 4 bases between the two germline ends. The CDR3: CAISEAAYEQYF. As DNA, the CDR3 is TGTGCCATCAGTGAGGCCGCCTACGAGCAGTACTTC.

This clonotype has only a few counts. CDR3 region: CSARVYSTNTEAFF. In DNA, the CDR3 is TGCAGTGCTAGAGTATATTCGACCAACACTGAAGCTTTCTTT. The rearrangement joins TRBV20-1 to TRBJ1-1, with D hard to call. Trimming pared 1 base from V and 2 bases from J, leaving 11 bases between. The CDR3 runs to 14 residues. Germline V CDR1 and CDR2: DFQATT, SNEGSKA (reference sequence).

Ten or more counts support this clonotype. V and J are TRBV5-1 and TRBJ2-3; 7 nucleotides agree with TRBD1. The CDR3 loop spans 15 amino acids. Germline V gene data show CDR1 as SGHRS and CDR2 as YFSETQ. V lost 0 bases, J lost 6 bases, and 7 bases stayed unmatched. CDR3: CASSLEFRGKDTQYF. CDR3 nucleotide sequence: TGCGCCAGCAGCTTGGAGTTCAGGGGGAAGGATACGCAGTATTTT.

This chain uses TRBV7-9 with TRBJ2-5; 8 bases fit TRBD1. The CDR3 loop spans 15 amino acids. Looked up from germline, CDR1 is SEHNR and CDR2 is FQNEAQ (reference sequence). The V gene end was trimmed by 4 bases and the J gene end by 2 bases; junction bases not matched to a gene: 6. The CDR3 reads CASSYGQGPQETQYF. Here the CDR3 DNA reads TGTGCCAGCAGCTACGGACAGGGACCTCAAGAGACCCAGTACTTC. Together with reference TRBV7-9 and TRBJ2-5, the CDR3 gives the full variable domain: DTGVSQNPRHKITKRGQNVTFRCDPISEHNRLYWYRQTLGQGPEFLTYFQNEAQLEKSRLLSDRFSAERPKGSFSTLEIQRTEQGDSAMYLCASSYGQGPQETQYFGPGTRLLVL.

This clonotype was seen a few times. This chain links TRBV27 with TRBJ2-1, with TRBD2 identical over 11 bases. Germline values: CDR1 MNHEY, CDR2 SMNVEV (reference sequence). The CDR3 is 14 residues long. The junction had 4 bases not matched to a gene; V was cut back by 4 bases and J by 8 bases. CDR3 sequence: CASSSGLAVHEQFF. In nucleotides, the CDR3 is TGTGCCAGCAGTTCGGGACTAGCGGTCCATGAGCAGTTCTTC.

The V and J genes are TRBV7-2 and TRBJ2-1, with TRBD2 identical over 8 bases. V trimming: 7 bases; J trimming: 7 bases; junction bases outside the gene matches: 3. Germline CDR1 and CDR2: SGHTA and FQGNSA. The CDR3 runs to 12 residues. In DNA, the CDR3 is TGTGCCAGCACCTCGGGGGGGAATGAGCAGTTCTTC. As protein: CASTSGGNEQFF.

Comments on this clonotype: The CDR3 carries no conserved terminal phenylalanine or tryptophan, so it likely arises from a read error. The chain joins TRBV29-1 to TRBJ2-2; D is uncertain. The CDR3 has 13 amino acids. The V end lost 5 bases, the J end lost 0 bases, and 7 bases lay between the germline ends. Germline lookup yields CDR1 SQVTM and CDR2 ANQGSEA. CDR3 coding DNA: TGCAGCGTTAAGGGCTCGAACACCGGGGAGCTGTTTCTT. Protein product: CSVKGSNTGELFL.

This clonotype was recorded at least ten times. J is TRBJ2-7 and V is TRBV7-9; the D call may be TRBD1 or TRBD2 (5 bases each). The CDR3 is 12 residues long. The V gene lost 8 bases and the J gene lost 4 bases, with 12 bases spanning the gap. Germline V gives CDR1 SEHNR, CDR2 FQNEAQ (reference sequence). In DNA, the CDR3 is TGTGCCAGCGGGACCACTCCATACGAGCAGTACTTC. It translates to CASGTTPYEQYF.

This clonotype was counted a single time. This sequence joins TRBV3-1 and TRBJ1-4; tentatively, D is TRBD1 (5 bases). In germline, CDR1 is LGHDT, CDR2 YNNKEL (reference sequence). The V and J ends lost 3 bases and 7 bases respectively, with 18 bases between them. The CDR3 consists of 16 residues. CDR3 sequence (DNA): TGTGCCAGCAGCCAGCAAGCAGGGACCTGGGGTGAAAAACTGTTTTTT. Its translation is CASSQQAGTWGEKLFF.

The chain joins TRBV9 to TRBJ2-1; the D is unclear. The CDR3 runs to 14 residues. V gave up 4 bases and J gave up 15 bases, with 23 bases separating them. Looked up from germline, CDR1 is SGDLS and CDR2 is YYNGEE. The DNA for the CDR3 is TGTGCCAGCAGCCCCGAGGTGGGGTCTCTTACTTCGTTCTTC. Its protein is CASSPEVGSLTSFF.

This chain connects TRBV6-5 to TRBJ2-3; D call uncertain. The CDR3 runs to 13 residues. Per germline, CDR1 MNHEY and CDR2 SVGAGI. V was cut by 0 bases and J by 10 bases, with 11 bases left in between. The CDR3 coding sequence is TGTGCCAGCAGTTACTCCCCGACGTCGCCGCAGTATTTT. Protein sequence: CASSYSPTSPQYF.